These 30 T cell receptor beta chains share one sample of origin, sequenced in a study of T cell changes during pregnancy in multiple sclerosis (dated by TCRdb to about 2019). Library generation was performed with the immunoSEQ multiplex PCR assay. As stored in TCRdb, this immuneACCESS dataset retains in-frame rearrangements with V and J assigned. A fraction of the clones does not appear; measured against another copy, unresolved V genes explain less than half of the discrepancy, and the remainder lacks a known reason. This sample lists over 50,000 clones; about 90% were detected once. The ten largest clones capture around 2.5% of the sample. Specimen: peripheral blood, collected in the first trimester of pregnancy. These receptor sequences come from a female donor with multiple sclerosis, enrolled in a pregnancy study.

The CDR3 bases are TGTGCCAGCAGCTTCCCTAGCGGGAGGGCGTTCTTCACAGATACGCAGTATTTT. Translation gives CASSFPSGRAFFTDTQYF. The chain joins TRBV7-9 to TRBJ2-3; TRBD2 agrees at 12 bases. With V trimmed by 3 bases and J by 2 bases, 9 bases remained unmatched. There are 18 residues in the CDR3. CDR1 and CDR2 from the germline V gene are SEHNR and FQNEAQ (reference sequence).

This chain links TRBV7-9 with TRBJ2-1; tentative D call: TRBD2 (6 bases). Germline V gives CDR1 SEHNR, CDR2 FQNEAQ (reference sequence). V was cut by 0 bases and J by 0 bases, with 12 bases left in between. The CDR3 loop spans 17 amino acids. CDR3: CASSLASGLSSYNEQFF. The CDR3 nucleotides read TGTGCCAGCAGCTTAGCTAGCGGCCTAAGCTCCTACAATGAGCAGTTCTTC.

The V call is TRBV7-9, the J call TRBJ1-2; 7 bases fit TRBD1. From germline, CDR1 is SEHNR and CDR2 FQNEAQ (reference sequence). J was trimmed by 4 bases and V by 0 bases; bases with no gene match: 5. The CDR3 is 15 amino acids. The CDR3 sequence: CASSLAAGTAYGYTF. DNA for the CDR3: TGTGCCAGCAGCTTAGCAGCCGGGACAGCCTATGGCTACACCTTC. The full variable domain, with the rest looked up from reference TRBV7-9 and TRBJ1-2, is DTGVSQNPRHKITKRGQNVTFRCDPISEHNRLYWYRQTLGQGPEFLTYFQNEAQLEKSRLLSDRFSAERPKGSFSTLEIQRTEQGDSAMYLCASSLAAGTAYGYTFGSGTRLTVV.

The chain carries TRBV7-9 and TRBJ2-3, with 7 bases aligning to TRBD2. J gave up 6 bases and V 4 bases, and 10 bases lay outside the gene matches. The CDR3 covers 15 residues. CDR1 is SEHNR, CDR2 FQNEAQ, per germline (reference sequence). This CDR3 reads CASSSTAGGSDTQYF. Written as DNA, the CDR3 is TGTGCCAGCAGCTCCACGGCGGGCGGGAGTGATACGCAGTATTTT.

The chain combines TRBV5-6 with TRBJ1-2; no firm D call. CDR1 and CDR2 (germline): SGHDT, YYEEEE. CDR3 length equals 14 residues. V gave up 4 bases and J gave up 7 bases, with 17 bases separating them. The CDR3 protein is CASSLNGFPGGYTF. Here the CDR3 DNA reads TGTGCCAGCAGCCTCAACGGTTTCCCTGGTGGCTACACCTTC.

This CDR3 reads CSVDVSGSEVSYEQYF. CDR3 bases: TGCAGCGTTGACGTTAGCGGGAGTGAAGTATCCTACGAGCAGTACTTC. This rearrangement joins TRBV29-1 to TRBJ2-7; TRBD2 matches 9 bases. Trimming cost V 3 bases and J 1 base; bases outside gene matches: 10. Per germline, CDR1 SQVTM and CDR2 ANQGSEA. The CDR3 spans 16 residues.

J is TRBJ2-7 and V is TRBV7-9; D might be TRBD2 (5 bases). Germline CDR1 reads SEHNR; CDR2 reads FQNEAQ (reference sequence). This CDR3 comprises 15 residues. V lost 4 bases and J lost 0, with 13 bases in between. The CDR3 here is CASSSLLAGSYEQYF. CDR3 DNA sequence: TGTGCCAGCAGCTCCCTTCTGGCGGGCTCCTACGAGCAGTACTTC.

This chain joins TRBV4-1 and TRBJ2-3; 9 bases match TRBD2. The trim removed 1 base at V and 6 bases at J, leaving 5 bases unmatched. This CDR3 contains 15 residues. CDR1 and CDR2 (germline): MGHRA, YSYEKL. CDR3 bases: TGCGCCAGCAGCCAAGGAGCGGGAGGAATGGATACGCAGTATTTT. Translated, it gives CASSQGAGGMDTQYF.

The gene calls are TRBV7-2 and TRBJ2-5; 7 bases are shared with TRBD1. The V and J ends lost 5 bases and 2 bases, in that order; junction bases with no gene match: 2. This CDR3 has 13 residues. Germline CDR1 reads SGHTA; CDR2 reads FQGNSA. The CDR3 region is CASSPGQQETQYF. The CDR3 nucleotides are TGTGCCAGCAGCCCGGGACAGCAAGAGACCCAGTACTTC.

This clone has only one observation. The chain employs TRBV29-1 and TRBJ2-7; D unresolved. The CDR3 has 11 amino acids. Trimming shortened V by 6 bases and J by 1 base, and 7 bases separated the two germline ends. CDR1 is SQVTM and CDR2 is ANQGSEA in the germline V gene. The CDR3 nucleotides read TGCAGCGTAATCTATTCCTACGAGCAGTACTTC. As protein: CSVIYSYEQYF.

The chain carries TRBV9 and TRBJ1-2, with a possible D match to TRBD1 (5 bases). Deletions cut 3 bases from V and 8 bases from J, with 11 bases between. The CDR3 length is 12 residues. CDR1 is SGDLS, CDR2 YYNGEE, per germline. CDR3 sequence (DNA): TGTGCCAGCAGCGAAGCAGGGTACGGCTACACCTTC. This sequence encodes CASSEAGYGYTF.

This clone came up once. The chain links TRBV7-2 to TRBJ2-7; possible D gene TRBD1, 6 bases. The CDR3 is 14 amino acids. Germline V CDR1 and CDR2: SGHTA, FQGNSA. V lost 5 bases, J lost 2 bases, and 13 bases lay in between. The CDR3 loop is CASSIRGPTYEQYF. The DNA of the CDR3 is TGTGCCAGCAGCATCAGGGGACCAACCTACGAGCAGTACTTC.

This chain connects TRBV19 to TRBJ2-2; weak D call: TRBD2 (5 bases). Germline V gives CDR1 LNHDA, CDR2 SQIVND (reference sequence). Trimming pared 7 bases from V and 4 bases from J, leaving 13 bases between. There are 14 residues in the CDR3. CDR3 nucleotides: TGTGCCAGTATGGAACTAGTGGCCACCGGGGAGCTGTTTTTT. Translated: CASMELVATGELFF.

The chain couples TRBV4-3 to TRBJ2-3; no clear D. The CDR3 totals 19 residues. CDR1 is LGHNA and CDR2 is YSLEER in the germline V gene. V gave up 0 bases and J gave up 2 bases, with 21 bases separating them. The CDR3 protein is CASSQDRLVKSRYTDTQYF. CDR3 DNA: TGCGCCAGCAGCCAAGACCGTCTCGTCAAATCCAGATACACAGATACGCAGTATTTT.

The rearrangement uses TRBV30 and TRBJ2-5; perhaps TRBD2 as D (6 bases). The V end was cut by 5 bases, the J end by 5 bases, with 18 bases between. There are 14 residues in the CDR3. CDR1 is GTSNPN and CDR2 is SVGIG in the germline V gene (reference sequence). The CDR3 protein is CAWGGTPRGETQYF. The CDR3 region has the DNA TGTGCCTGGGGGGGGACTCCTCGGGGGGAGACCCAGTACTTC.

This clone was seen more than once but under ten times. The CDR3 DNA sequence: TGTGCCAGTAGTAACGGACAGTGGCGGGACGAGCAGTACTTC. It is translated as CASSNGQWRDEQYF. J is TRBJ2-7 and V is TRBV19, with D possibly being TRBD1 (6 bases). The CDR3 length is 14 residues. V lost 4 bases, J lost 5 bases, and 15 bases lay in between. Germline lookup yields CDR1 LNHDA and CDR2 SQIVND (reference sequence).

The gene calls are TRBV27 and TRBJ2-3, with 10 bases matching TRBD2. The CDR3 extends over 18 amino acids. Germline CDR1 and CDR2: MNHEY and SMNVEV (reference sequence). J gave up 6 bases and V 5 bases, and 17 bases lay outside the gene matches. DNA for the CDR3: TGTGCCAGCAGTCCAGTATTCCTAGCGGGAGATGGATCTGATACGCAGTATTTT. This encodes CASSPVFLAGDGSDTQYF.

The CDR3 spells CASSTRTGIHNEQFF. DNA for the CDR3: TGTGCCAGTAGTACCCGGACAGGGATCCACAATGAGCAGTTCTTC. The chain links TRBV19 to TRBJ2-1; 8 nucleotides line up with TRBD1. V gave up 4 bases and J gave up 5 bases; unmatched junction bases: 7. This CDR3 spans 15 amino acids. Per germline, CDR1 LNHDA and CDR2 SQIVND (reference sequence).

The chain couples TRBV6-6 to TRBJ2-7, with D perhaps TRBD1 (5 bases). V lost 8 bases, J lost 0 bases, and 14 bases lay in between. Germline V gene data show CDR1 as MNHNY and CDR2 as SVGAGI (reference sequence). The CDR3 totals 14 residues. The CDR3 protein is CASGADWSSYEQYF. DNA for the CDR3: TGTGCCAGCGGGGCAGACTGGAGCTCCTACGAGCAGTACTTC.

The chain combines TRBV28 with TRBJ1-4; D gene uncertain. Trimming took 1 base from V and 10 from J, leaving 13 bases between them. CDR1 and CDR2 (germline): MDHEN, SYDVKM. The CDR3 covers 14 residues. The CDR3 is CASSLSGDRLKLFF. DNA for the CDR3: TGTGCCAGCAGTTTATCCGGGGATCGTCTAAAACTGTTTTTT.

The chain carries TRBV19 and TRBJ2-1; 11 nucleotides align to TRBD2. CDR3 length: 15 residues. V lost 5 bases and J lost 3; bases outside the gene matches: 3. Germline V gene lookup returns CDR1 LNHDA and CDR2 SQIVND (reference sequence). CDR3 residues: CASSVGLADYNEQFF. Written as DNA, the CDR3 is TGTGCCAGTAGTGTGGGACTAGCGGACTACAATGAGCAGTTCTTC.

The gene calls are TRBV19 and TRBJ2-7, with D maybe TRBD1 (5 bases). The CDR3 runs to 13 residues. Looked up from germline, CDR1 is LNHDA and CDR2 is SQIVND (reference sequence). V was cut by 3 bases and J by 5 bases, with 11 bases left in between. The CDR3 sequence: CASSIQGQNEQYF. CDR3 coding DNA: TGTGCCAGTAGTATCCAGGGCCAGAACGAGCAGTACTTC.

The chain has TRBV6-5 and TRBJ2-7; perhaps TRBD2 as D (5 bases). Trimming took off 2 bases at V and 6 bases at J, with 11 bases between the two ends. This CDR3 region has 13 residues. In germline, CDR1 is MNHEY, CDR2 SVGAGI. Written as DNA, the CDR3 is TGTGCCAGCAGTTACCCCGGACTTTCCGAGCAGTACTTC. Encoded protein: CASSYPGLSEQYF.

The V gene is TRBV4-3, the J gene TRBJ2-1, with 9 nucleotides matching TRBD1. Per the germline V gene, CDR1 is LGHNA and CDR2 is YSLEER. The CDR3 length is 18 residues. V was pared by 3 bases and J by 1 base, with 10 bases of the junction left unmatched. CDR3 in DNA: TGCGCCAGCAGCCATCCCACGGACAGGGGTTCTTCCTACAATGAGCAGTTCTTC. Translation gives CASSHPTDRGSSYNEQFF.

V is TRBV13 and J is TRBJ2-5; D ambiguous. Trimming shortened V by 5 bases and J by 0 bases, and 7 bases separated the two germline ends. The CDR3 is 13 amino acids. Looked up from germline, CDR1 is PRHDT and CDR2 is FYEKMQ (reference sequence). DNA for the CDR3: TGTGCCAGCAGCCGCGAGAACCAAGAGACCCAGTACTTC. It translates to CASSRENQETQYF.

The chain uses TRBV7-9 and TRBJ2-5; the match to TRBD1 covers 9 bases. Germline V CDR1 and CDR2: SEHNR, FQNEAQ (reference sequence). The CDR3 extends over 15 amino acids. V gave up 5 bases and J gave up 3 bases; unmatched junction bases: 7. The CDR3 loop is CASSTLRQGEETQYF. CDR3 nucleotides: TGTGCCAGCAGCACTCTCCGACAGGGGGAAGAGACCCAGTACTTC.

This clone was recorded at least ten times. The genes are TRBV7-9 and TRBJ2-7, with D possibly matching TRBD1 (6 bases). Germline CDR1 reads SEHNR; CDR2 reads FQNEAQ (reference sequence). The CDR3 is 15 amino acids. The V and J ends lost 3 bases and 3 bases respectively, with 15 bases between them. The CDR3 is CASSFVGQRNYEQYF. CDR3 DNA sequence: TGTGCCAGCAGCTTCGTTGGACAGAGGAACTACGAGCAGTACTTC.

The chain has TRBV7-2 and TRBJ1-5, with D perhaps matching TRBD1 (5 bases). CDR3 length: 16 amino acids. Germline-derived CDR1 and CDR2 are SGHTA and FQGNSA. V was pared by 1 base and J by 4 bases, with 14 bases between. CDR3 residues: CASSLVAEGSNQPQHF. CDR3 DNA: TGTGCCAGCAGCTTAGTAGCGGAGGGGTCGAATCAGCCCCAGCATTTT.

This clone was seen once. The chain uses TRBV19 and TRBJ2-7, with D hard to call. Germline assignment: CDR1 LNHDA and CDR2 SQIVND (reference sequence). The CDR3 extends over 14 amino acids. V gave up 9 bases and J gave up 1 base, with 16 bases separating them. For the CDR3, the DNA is TGTGCCAGCTCGACTCCGGGTAGGTCCTACGAGCAGTACTTC. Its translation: CASSTPGRSYEQYF. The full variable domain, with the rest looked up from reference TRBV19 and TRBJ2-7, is DGGITQSPKYLFRKEGQNVTLSCEQNLNHDAMYWYRQDPGQGLRLIYYSQIVNDFQKGDIAEGYSVSREKKESFPLTVTSAQKNPTAFYLCASSTPGRSYEQYFGPGTRLTVT.

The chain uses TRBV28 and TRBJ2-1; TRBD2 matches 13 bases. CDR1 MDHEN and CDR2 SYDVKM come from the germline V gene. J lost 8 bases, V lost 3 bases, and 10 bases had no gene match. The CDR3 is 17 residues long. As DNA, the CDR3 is TGTGCCAGCAGTTTTGTAGGGACTAGCGGGATTTTCGATGAGCAGTTCTTC. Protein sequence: CASSFVGTSGIFDEQFF. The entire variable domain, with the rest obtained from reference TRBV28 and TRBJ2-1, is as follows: DVKVTQSSRYLVKRTGEKVFLECVQDMDHENMFWYRQDPGLGLRLIYFSYDVKMKEKGDIPEGYSVSREKKERFSLILESASTNQTSMYLCASSFVGTSGIFDEQFFGPGTRLTVL.